Listed below are T cell receptor beta chains from one sample, sequenced in a study of shared clonotypes between healthy human individuals. Libraries were prepared by immunoSEQ multiplex PCR; TCRdb keeps only in-frame clonotypes and omits some of them. This table holds roughly 2.2 million clones, around 92% found once. Sequencing was performed on naive CD4+ T cells from PBMCs. All receptors derive from a man younger than 30 in good health. Some clones in this sample may be carry-over from other donors' samples. The conserved cysteine and the conserved F or W are not part of the CDR3 here. D genes are given only for firm matches. A clone size is listed for some rows: how often the clone was seen (once, few, many), or a class if it is expanded.

TRBV6-1 | - | - | ASSEGDFFSSYNEQF
TRBV4-1 | - | - | ASSQLVVETQY
TRBV4-1 | - | - | ASSQSPGIFGNTIY
TRBV5-1 | TRBD1 | - | ASSMGQGTDTQY
TRBV5-1 | - | - | ASSGLVGQETQY
TRBV19 | - | - | ASRGGTGNTEAF
TRBV4-2 | - | - | ASSQGSSRNEQF
TRBV6-6 | - | - | ASSYPGVPPQH
TRBV6-6 | TRBD1 | - | ASRTARGQETQY
TRBV18 | - | once | ASSPFKNYEQY
TRBV18 | TRBD1 | - | ASSLLGQGTNEKLF
TRBV7-3 | TRBD2 | - | ASSSGLAGGSRGEQF